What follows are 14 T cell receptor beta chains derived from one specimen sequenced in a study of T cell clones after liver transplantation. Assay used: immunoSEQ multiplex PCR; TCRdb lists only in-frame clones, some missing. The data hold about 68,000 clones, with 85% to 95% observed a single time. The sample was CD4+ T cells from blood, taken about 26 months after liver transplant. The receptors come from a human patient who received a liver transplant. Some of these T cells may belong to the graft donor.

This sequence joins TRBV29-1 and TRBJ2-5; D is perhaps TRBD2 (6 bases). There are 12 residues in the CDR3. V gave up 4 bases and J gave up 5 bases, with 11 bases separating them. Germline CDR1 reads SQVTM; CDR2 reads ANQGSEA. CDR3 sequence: CSVVGDWETQYF. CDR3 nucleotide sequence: TGCAGCGTTGTCGGGGACTGGGAGACCCAGTACTTC.

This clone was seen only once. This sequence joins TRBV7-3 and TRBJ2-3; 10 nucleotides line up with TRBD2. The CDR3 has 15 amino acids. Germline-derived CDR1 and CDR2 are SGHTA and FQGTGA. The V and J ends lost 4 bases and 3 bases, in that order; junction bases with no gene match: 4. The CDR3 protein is CASSSLAGVTDTQYF. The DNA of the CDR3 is TGTGCCAGCAGCTCTCTAGCGGGAGTAACAGATACGCAGTATTTT.

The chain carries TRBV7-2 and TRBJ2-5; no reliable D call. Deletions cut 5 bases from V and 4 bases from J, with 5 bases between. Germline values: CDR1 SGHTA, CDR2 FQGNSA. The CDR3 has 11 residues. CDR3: CASSIVETQYF. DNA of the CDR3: TGTGCCAGCAGCATCGTAGAGACCCAGTACTTC.

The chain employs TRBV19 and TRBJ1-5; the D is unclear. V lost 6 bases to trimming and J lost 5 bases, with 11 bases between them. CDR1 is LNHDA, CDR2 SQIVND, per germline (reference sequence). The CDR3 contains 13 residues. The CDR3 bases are TGTGCCAGTAGACCGGACTGGGATCAGCCCCAGCATTTT. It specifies CASRPDWDQPQHF.

DNA for the CDR3: TGTGCCAGCAGAGCGAGCGCCTACGAGCAGTACTTC. Protein sequence: CASRASAYEQYF. The chain has TRBV6-6 and TRBJ2-7; no reliable D call. The length of the CDR3 is 12 residues. CDR1 MNHNY and CDR2 SVGAGI come from the germline V gene (reference sequence). Trimming pared 6 bases from V and 2 bases from J, leaving 8 bases between.

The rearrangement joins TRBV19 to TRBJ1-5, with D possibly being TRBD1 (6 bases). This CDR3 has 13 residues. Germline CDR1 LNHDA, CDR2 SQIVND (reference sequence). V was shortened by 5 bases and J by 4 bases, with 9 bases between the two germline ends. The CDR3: CASSLDRNQPQHF. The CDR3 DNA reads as TGTGCCAGTAGTCTGGACAGAAATCAGCCCCAGCATTTT.

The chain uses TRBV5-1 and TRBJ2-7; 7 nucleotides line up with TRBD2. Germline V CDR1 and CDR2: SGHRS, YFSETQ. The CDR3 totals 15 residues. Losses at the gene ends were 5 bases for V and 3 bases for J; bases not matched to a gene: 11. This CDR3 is CASSSRGGAGYEQYF. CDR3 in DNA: TGCGCCAGCAGTTCCCGGGGAGGGGCAGGCTACGAGCAGTACTTC.

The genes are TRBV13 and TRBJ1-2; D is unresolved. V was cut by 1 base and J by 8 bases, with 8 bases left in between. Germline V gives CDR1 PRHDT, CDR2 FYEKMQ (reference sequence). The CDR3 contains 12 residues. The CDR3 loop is CASSLARWGYTF. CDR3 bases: TGTGCCAGCAGCTTAGCGCGATGGGGCTACACCTTC.

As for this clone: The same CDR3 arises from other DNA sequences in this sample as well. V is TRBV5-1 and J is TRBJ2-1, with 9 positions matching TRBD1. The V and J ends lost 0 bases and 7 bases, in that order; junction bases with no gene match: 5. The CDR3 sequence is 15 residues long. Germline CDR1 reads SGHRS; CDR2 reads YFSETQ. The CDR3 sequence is CASSLEQGAGNEQFF. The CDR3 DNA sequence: TGCGCCAGCAGCTTGGAACAGGGGGCTGGGAATGAGCAGTTCTTC.

The chain's CDR3 is CASSSSITGELFF. The DNA for the CDR3 is TGTGCCAGCAGTTCGAGCATCACCGGGGAGCTGTTTTTT. The V gene is TRBV2, the J gene TRBJ2-2; D is ambiguous. The CDR3 has 13 residues. Germline-derived CDR1 and CDR2 are SNHLY and FYNNEI. V was shortened by 5 bases and J by 4 bases, with 8 bases between the two germline ends.

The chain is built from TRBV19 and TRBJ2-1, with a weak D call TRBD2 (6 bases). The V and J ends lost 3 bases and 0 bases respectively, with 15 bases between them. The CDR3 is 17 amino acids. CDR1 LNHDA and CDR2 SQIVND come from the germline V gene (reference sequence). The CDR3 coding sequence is TGTGCCAGTAGTATGAATGCGGGGATGAGCTCCTACAATGAGCAGTTCTTC. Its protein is CASSMNAGMSSYNEQFF.

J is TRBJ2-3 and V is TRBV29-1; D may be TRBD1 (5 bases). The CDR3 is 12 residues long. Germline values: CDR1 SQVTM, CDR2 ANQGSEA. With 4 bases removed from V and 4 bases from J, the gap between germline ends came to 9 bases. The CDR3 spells CSVGKGADTQYF. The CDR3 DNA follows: TGCAGCGTTGGTAAAGGGGCAGATACGCAGTATTTT.

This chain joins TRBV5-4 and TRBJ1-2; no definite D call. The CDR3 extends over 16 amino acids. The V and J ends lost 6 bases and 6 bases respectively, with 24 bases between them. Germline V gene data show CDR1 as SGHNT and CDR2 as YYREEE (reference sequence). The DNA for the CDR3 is TGTGCCAGCACCCTCGGAGGGAGGAACCGATATGATGGCTACACCTTC. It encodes CASTLGGRNRYDGYTF.

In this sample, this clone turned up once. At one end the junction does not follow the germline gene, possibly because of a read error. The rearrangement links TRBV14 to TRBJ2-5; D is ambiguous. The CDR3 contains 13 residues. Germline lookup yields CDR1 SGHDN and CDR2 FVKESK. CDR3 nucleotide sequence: TGTGCCAGCAGCAAAGAGGCAGAAGAGACCCAGTACTTC. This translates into CASSKEAEETQYF.